These 23 T cell receptor beta chains came from one sample sequenced in a study of metastatic and nonmetastatic thyroid tumors. MiXCR re-clonotyped the PCR reads for TCRdb. The data contain about 27,000 clones, 15% of them singletons. There were no patients who had received any treatment before thyroid surgery. Sequencing was carried out using blood. Receptor source: a male donor with papillary thyroid cancer or a benign thyroid nodule (not recorded which). Some clones in this sample may be carry-over from other donors' samples.

The table lists this clone with many counts. Different DNA sequences within this sample yield the same CDR3. V usage is TRBV29-1 and J usage is TRBJ1-6, with D perhaps matching TRBD1 (5 bases). Looked up from germline, CDR1 is SQVTM and CDR2 is ANQGSEA. The CDR3 consists of 13 residues. Trimming removed 7 bases from V and 9 bases from J, with 16 bases in between. CDR3 protein: CSEPRGFSSPLHF. DNA for the CDR3: TGCAGCGAACCTCGGGGCTTCAGTTCACCCCTCCACTTT.

This clone has a count of ten or more. The chain links TRBV18 to TRBJ1-4, with a weak D call TRBD1 (5 bases). Trimming left V 2 bases short and J 7 bases short, with 14 bases between. This CDR3 has 15 residues. Germline CDR1 is KGHSH and CDR2 is LQKENI. The CDR3 region has the DNA TGTGCCAGCTCACCATATGGGGGGTCCGCTGAAAAACTGTTTTTT. Its protein product is CASSPYGGSAEKLFF.

This clone was seen ten or more times. J is TRBJ1-2 and V is TRBV29-1, with TRBD1 matching 7 bases. The junction had 5 bases not matched to a gene; V was cut back by 4 bases and J by 6 bases. The CDR3 sequence is 12 residues long. Germline CDR1 and CDR2: SQVTM and ANQGSEA. The CDR3 DNA follows: TGCAGCGTTGGAGGGGGCTTGGATGGCTACACCTTC. This codes for CSVGGGLDGYTF.

Ten or more counts support this clone. This clone may be a read error of a much larger clone one base away. The chain combines TRBV13 with TRBJ2-4; D may match TRBD1 or TRBD2 (5 bases each). The germline CDR1 and CDR2 sequences are PRHDT and FYEKMQ (reference sequence). The CDR3 covers 13 residues. This CDR3 reads CAGSRGVSRIQYF. The CDR3 DNA reads TGTGCCGGCAGTAGAGGGGTCTCGAGGATTCAGTACTTC.

This rearrangement joins TRBV27 to TRBJ2-7, with D perhaps TRBD2 (6 bases). Germline assignment: CDR1 MNHEY and CDR2 SMNVEV (reference sequence). CDR3 length equals 12 residues. The CDR3 sequence: CSIGRGLHEQYF. The DNA of the CDR3 is TGTTCCATCGGTAGGGGACTGCACGAGCAGTACTTC.

This clone was seen at least ten times. V gene TRBV19 combines with J gene TRBJ2-5; either TRBD1 or TRBD2 may supply D (5 bases each). V gave up 6 bases and J gave up 0 bases, with 17 bases separating them. CDR1 and CDR2 (germline): LNHDA, SQIVND (reference sequence). The CDR3 is made up of 16 amino acids. The CDR3 bases are TGTGCCAGTAGCGGGGCCGGACAATATTACCAAGAGACCCAGTACTTC. This encodes CASSGAGQYYQETQYF.

This clone has a count of ten or more. The V and J genes are TRBV7-9 and TRBJ2-2; 10 bases agree with TRBD1. The CDR3 totals 15 residues. The trim removed 5 bases at V and 4 bases at J, leaving 4 bases unmatched. Germline-derived CDR1 and CDR2 are SEHNR and FQNEAQ (reference sequence). The CDR3 region is CASSPRTGGTGELFF. CDR3 DNA: TGTGCCAGCAGCCCGAGGACAGGGGGCACCGGGGAGCTGTTTTTT.

This clone was counted ten times or more. Being one base from a much bigger clone, this may be a read error. Other DNA sequences from this sample encode an identical CDR3 as well. CDR3 DNA: TGTGCCAGCAGCCCCTCGGGGGGTGGAAATTCACCCCTCCACTTT. It yields the protein CASSPSGGGNSPLHF. The V gene is TRBV5-6, the J gene TRBJ1-6; possible D gene TRBD1, 5 bases. Germline assignment: CDR1 SGHDT and CDR2 YYEEEE. The CDR3 contains 15 residues. V lost 4 bases to trimming and J lost 7 bases, with 15 bases between them.

This clone has a count of ten or more. The sample has other DNA sequences that encode this CDR3 too. The DNA for the CDR3 is TGTGCCAGCAGTTACTCGCTCCCTAATTCACCCCTCCACTTT. Protein product: CASSYSLPNSPLHF. This chain connects TRBV6-5 to TRBJ1-6; D gene ambiguous. This CDR3 is built from 14 residues. V gave up 0 bases and J gave up 6 bases, with 6 bases separating them. Germline values: CDR1 MNHEY, CDR2 SVGAGI.

This clone occurred many times. This sample includes further DNA sequences coding for the same CDR3. V usage is TRBV18 and J usage is TRBJ2-1, with D uncertain. Germline loops: CDR1 KGHSH, CDR2 LQKENI. The CDR3 totals 13 residues. Trimming removed 6 bases at V and 2 bases at J, with 8 bases between. The CDR3 reads CASSPLAYNEQFF. DNA for the CDR3: TGTGCCAGCTCTCCTCTAGCCTACAATGAGCAGTTCTTC.

A word on this clone: This may stem from a read error, because a much larger clone lies one nucleotide away. The chain carries TRBV12-3 or TRBV12-4 and TRBJ1-1; unclear D gene. Trimming removed 4 bases at V and 10 bases at J, with 13 bases between. The CDR3 has 12 residues. Here the CDR3 reads CASSSPGSAAFF. CDR3 DNA sequence: TGTGCCAGCAGTTCTCCCGGGTCGGCAGCTTTCTTT.

The table lists this clone with many counts. V usage is TRBV5-4 and J usage is TRBJ1-5; maybe TRBD1 (5 bases). Germline V gene sequence: CDR1 SGHNT, CDR2 YYREEE (reference sequence). This CDR3 comprises 16 residues. The V and J ends lost 2 bases and 4 bases respectively, with 16 bases between them. CDR3 amino acids: CASSFSPQQENQPQHF. The CDR3 DNA sequence: TGTGCCAGCAGCTTTAGTCCCCAACAGGAAAATCAGCCCCAGCATTTT.

This clone came up many times. This chain links TRBV5-1 with TRBJ1-1, with 11 positions matching TRBD1. With V trimmed by 4 bases and J by 9 bases, 8 bases remained unmatched. From germline, CDR1 is SGHRS and CDR2 YFSETQ. This CDR3 has 14 amino acids. The CDR3 loop is CASSNPGTGGKAFF. The CDR3 region has the DNA TGCGCCAGCAGCAACCCAGGGACAGGGGGAAAAGCTTTCTTT. The variable domain in full, completed from reference TRBV5-1 and TRBJ1-1, reads KAGVTQTPRYLIKTRGQQVTLSCSPISGHRSVSWYQQTPGQGLQFLFEYFSETQRNKGNFPGRFSGRQFSNSRSEMNVSTLELGDSALYLCASSNPGTGGKAFFGQGTRLTVV.

This clone has a count of ten or more. The chain recombines TRBV20-1 with TRBJ2-4; weak D call: TRBD2 (5 bases). CDR1 is DFQATT and CDR2 is SNEGSKA in the germline V gene (reference sequence). This CDR3 has 12 residues. Trimming left V 3 bases short and J 9 bases short, with 12 bases between. Here the CDR3 DNA reads TGCAGTGCTAGTTTCGCAGAGGGCATTCAGTACTTC. Translating gives CSASFAEGIQYF.

The sample holds many counts of this clone. V and J are TRBV28 and TRBJ2-7; TRBD1 matches 9 bases. This CDR3 spans 13 amino acids. Germline assignment: CDR1 MDHEN and CDR2 SYDVKM. J lost 6 bases, V lost 2 bases, and 2 bases had no gene match. The CDR3 coding sequence is TGTGCCAGCAGTTTAGGGACAGGGTCCGAGCAGTACTTC. Translation gives CASSLGTGSEQYF.

This clone was seen repeatedly, ten times or more. The rearrangement uses TRBV7-6 and TRBJ2-1; 13 positions agree with TRBD2. This CDR3 is 17 amino acids long. The germline CDR1 and CDR2 sequences are SGHVS and FNYEAQ. V was clipped by 5 bases and J by 10 bases; unmatched bases: 14. The CDR3 bases are TGTGCCAGCAGCCCTAGGACTAGCGGGGGAGCCTCGGGGGAGCAGTTCTTC. Encoded protein: CASSPRTSGGASGEQFF.

This clone was picked up many times. The V and J genes are TRBV5-1 and TRBJ2-1; tentative D call: TRBD1 (6 bases). The V gene lost 0 bases and the J gene lost 7 bases, with 8 bases spanning the gap. This CDR3 is built from 13 residues. Germline V gives CDR1 SGHRS, CDR2 YFSETQ. CDR3 amino acids: CASSLGQGNEQFF. In DNA, the CDR3 is TGCGCCAGCAGCTTGGGGCAGGGGAATGAGCAGTTCTTC.

This clone was counted ten times or more. The chain carries TRBV5-4 and TRBJ2-3; D tentatively fits TRBD1 or TRBD2 (5 bases each). The germline V gene has CDR1 SGHNT and CDR2 YYREEE (reference sequence). V gave up 3 bases and J gave up 4 bases, with 12 bases separating them. The CDR3 runs 14 residues. This CDR3 is CASSWGMGADTQYF. The CDR3 DNA follows: TGTGCCAGCAGCTGGGGGATGGGGGCAGATACGCAGTATTTT.

In its sample, this clone was seen many times. The chain recombines TRBV5-4 with TRBJ2-3; 7 bases align to TRBD1. J gave up 4 bases and V 5 bases, and 13 bases lay outside the gene matches. The length of the CDR3 is 16 residues. Germline loops: CDR1 SGHNT, CDR2 YYREEE (reference sequence). The CDR3 region has the DNA TGTGCCAGCAGGTTCCCAGGGGGAAGAACCGCAGATACGCAGTATTTT. Protein product: CASRFPGGRTADTQYF.

This clone was seen more than once but under ten times. The CDR3 loop reads CASLRGGELFF. DNA of the CDR3: TGTGCCAGCCTCCGAGGCGGGGAGCTGTTTTTT. The V gene is TRBV6-2 or TRBV6-3, the J gene TRBJ2-2; D is undetermined. This CDR3 contains 11 residues. The V end lost 8 bases, the J end lost 7 bases, and 8 bases lay between the germline ends. From germline, CDR1 is MNHEY and CDR2 SVGEGT.

There are many counts of this clone. The rearrangement links TRBV5-1 to TRBJ2-5; D is possibly TRBD1 (6 bases). Germline-derived CDR1 and CDR2 are SGHRS and YFSETQ. The CDR3 totals 14 residues. The ends were cut back, 5 bases at V and 5 bases at J, with 16 bases in the middle. The CDR3 here is CASSRTGSSETQYF. CDR3 sequence (DNA): TGCGCCAGCAGTCGTACAGGGAGTTCGGAGACCCAGTACTTC.

This clone was counted only a few times. A read error may be the cause here, since a much bigger clone is one base away. The V call is TRBV6-1, the J call TRBJ1-2; D may be TRBD1 (6 bases). The CDR3 loop spans 13 amino acids. Germline-derived CDR1 and CDR2 are MNHNS and SASEGT. Deletions cut 3 bases from V and 7 bases from J, with 12 bases between. CDR3 DNA sequence: TGTGCCAGCAGTGAGACGGGGGCATGTGGCTACACCTTC. Translation gives CASSETGACGYTF.

This clone has at least ten counts. The rearrangement links TRBV9 to TRBJ2-7; D uncertain. CDR1 is SGDLS, CDR2 YYNGEE, per germline. CDR3 length equals 15 residues. Trimming took 0 bases from V and 0 from J, leaving 10 bases between them. The CDR3 loop is CASSVDIGSSYEQYF. CDR3 DNA sequence: TGTGCCAGCAGCGTAGACATCGGAAGCTCCTACGAGCAGTACTTC.